The 7 T cell receptor beta chains reported below all come from one sample, sequenced in a study of radiotherapy plus CTLA-4 blockade in lung cancer (dated by TCRdb to 2017 to 2018). The library relied on the immunoSEQ multiplex PCR assay. TCRdb took this table from immuneACCESS and kept in-frame rearrangements with V and J called. Such tables lack part of the clones; where checked against another copy, unresolved V genes explain under half of the gap, and the rest is unexplained. The sample table records more than 55,000 clones; around 79% of these occur just once. The ten largest clones take up around 16% of the sample. The source was peripheral blood, collected from a patient treated with radiotherapy plus ipilimumab. Receptor source: a human donor with non-small cell lung cancer who had a complete response to radiotherapy plus ipilimumab.

This clone is classed as medium-sized. V usage is TRBV6-4 and J usage is TRBJ2-2; D gene unclear. The CDR3 is 14 residues long. Germline CDR1 MRHNA, CDR2 SNTAGT. With 0 bases removed from V and 3 bases from J, the gap between germline ends came to 5 bases. The CDR3 sequence: CASSDSSDTGELFF. CDR3 nucleotide sequence: TGTGCCAGCAGTGACTCGAGCGACACCGGGGAGCTGTTTTTT.

Comments on this clone: Germline is not matched at one junction end, which may reflect a read error. J is TRBJ1-2 and V is TRBV5-6; tentatively, D is TRBD1 (6 bases). CDR3 length: 13 residues. From germline, CDR1 is SGHDT and CDR2 YYEEEE. CDR3 sequence: CASSLGTVGGHTF. The CDR3 DNA follows: TGTGCCAGCAGCTTGGGGACAGTAGGTGGCCACACCTTC.

In its sample, this clone was seen a few times. The chain has TRBV7-9 and TRBJ1-3; 8 bases line up with TRBD1. The CDR3 has 16 amino acids. Germline trimming cut 4 bases from V and 0 bases from J; bases unmatched to any gene: 5. The germline gives CDR1 SEHNR, CDR2 FQNEAQ (reference sequence). Written as DNA, the CDR3 is TGTGCCAGCAGCTCCGGGACAGGCAACTCTGGAAACACCATATATTTT. It translates to CASSSGTGNSGNTIYF. Supplemented by reference TRBV7-9 and TRBJ1-3, the full variable domain reads DTGVSQNPRHKITKRGQNVTFRCDPISEHNRLYWYRQTLGQGPEFLTYFQNEAQLEKSRLLSDRFSAERPKGSFSTLEIQRTEQGDSAMYLCASSSGTGNSGNTIYFGEGSWLTVV.

This chain connects TRBV5-1 to TRBJ1-1; D may be TRBD1 (6 bases). The germline CDR1 and CDR2 sequences are SGHRS and YFSETQ. There are 12 residues in the CDR3. The V gene lost 4 bases and the J gene lost 7 bases, with 11 bases spanning the gap. The CDR3 sequence: CASSEQGNEAFF. CDR3 coding DNA: TGCGCCAGCAGCGAACAGGGCAATGAAGCTTTCTTT.

This clone was seen a handful of times. The chain carries TRBV5-5 and TRBJ2-7, with 9 bases that match TRBD2. This CDR3 has 16 amino acids. V lost 0 bases to trimming and J lost 4 bases; unmatched junction nucleotides: 8. Germline V gives CDR1 SGHKS, CDR2 YYEKEE (reference sequence). The CDR3 here is CASSLDFGTSFYEQYF. CDR3 DNA: TGTGCCAGCAGCTTGGATTTTGGGACTAGCTTTTACGAGCAGTACTTC.

The rearrangement uses TRBV27 and TRBJ2-5, with TRBD2 identical over 9 bases. Germline CDR1 and CDR2: MNHEY and SMNVEV (reference sequence). V shed 5 bases, J shed 2 bases, and the junction held 9 bases outside the gene matches. The CDR3 covers 16 residues. The CDR3 loop reads CASSEIAGETQETQYF. DNA of the CDR3: TGTGCCAGCAGTGAGATAGCGGGGGAGACTCAAGAGACCCAGTACTTC.

This clone was detected only a few times. This sequence joins TRBV28 and TRBJ1-2; a possible D gene is TRBD1 (5 bases). This CDR3 has 15 residues. Germline-derived CDR1 and CDR2 are MDHEN and SYDVKM. The V and J ends lost 6 bases and 8 bases respectively, with 22 bases between them. CDR3 in DNA: TGTGCCAGCAGGTCGGGGGGAGGGGCCGGAGGGGGCTACACCTTC. Translated: CASRSGGGAGGGYTF.